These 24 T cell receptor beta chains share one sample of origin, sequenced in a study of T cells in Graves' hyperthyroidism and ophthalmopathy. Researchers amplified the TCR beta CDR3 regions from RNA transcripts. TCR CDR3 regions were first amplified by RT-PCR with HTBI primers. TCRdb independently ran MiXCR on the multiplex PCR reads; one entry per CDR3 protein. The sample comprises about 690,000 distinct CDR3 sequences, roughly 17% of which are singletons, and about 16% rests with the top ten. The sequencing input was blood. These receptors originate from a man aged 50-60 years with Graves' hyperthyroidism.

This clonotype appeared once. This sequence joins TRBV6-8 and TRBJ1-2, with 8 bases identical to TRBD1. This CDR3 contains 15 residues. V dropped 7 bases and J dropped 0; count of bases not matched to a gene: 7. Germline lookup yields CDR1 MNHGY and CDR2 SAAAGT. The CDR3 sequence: CASTDRDGANYGYTF. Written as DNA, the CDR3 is TGTGCCAGCACGGACAGGGACGGCGCTAACTATGGCTACACCTTC.

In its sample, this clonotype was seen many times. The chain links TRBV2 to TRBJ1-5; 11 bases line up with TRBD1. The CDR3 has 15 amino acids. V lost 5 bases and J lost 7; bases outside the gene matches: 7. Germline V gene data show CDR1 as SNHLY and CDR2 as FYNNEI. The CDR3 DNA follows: TGTGCCAGCAGTCTTGGACAGGGGGCTTACCAGCCCCAGCATTTT. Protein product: CASSLGQGAYQPQHF.

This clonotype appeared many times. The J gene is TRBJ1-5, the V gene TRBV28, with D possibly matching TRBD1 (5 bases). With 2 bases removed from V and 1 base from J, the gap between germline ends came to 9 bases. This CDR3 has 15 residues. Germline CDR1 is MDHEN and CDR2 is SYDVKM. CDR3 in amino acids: CASSLEGRSNQPQHF. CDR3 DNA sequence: TGTGCCAGCAGTTTAGAGGGACGGAGCAATCAGCCCCAGCATTTT.

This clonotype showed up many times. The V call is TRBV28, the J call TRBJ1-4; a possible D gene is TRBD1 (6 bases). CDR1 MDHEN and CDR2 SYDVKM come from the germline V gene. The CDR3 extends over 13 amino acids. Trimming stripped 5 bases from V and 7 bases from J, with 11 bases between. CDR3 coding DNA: TGTGCCAGCAGTCCGGGACACACTGAAAAACTGTTTTTT. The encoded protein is CASSPGHTEKLFF.

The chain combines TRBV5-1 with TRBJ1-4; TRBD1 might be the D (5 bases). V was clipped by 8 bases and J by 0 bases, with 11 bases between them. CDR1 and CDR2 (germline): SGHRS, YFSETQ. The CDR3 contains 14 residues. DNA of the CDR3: TGCGCCAGTCAAGGGGAGGCAACTAATGAAAAACTGTTTTTT. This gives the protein CASQGEATNEKLFF.

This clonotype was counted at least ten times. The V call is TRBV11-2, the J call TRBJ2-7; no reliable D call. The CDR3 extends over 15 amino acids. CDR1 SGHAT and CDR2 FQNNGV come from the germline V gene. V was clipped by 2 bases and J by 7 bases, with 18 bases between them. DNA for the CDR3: TGTGCCAGCAGCTTAACGGCGGAGCCGGGTTGGGAGCAGTACTTC. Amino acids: CASSLTAEPGWEQYF. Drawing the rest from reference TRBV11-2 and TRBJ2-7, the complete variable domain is EAGVAQSPRYKIIEKRQSVAFWCNPISGHATLYWYQQILGQGPKLLIQFQNNGVVDDSQLPKDRFSAERLKGVDSTLKIQPAKLEDSAVYLCASSLTAEPGWEQYFGPGTRLTVT.

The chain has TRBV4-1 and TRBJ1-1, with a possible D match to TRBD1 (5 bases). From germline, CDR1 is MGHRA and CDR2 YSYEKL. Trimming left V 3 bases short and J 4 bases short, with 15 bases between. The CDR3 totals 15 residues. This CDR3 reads CASSHRGGELTEAFF. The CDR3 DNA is TGCGCCAGCAGCCATCGCGGGGGGGAACTCACTGAAGCTTTCTTT.

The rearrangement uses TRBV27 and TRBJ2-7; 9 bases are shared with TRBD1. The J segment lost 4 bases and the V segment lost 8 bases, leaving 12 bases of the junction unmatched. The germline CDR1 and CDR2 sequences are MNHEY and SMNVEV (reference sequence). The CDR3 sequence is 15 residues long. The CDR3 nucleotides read TGTGCCAGCCGCCCCCCGGGGACAGGGTATTACGAGCAGTACTTC. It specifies CASRPPGTGYYEQYF.

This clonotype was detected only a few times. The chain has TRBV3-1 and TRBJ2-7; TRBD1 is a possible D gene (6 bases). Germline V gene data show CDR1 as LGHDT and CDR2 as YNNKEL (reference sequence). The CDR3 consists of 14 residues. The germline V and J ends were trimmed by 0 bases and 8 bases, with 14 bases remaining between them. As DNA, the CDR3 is TGTGCCAGCAGCCAAGAGGGGGCCTCCTCCAAGCAGTACTTC. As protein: CASSQEGASSKQYF.

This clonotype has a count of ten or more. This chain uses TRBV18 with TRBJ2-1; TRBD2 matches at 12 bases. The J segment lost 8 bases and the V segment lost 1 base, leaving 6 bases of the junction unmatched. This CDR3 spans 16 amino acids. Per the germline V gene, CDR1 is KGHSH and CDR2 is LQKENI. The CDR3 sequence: CASSPQLAGGPHEQFF. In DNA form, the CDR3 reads TGTGCCAGCTCACCACAACTAGCGGGAGGTCCACATGAGCAGTTCTTC.

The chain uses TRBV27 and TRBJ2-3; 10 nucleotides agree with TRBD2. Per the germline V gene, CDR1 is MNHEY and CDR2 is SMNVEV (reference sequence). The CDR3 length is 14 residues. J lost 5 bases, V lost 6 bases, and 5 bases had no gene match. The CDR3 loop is CASRRTSGGDTQYF. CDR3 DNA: TGTGCCAGCAGAAGGACTAGCGGAGGAGATACGCAGTATTTT.

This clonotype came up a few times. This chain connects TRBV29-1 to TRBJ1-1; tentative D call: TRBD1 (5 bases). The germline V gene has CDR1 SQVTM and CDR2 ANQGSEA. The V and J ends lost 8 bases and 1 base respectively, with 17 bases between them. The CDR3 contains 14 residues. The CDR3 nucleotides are TGCAGCATGACCAGGGAAACGGGGAACACTGAAGCTTTCTTT. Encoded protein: CSMTRETGNTEAFF.

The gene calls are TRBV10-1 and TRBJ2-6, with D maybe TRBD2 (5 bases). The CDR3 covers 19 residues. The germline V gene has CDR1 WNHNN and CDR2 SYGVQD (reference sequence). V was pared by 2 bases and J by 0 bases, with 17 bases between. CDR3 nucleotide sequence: TGCGCCAGCAGTGAGGGACCCGGGGTTTTCATCTCTGGGGCCAACGTCCTGACTTTC. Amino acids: CASSEGPGVFISGANVLTF.

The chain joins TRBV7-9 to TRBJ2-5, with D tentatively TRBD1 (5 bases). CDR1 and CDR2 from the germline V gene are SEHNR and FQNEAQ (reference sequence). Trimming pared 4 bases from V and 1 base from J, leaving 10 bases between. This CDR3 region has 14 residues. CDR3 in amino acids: CASSSRQIQETQYF. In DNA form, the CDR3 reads TGTGCCAGCAGCTCCCGACAGATCCAAGAGACCCAGTACTTC.

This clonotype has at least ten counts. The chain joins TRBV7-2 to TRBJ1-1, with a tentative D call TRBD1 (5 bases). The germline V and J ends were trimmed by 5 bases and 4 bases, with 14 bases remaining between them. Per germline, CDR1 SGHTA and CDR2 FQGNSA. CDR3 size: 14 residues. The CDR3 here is CASSPRHRSTEAFF. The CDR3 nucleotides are TGTGCCAGCAGCCCACGGCACAGGAGCACTGAAGCTTTCTTT.

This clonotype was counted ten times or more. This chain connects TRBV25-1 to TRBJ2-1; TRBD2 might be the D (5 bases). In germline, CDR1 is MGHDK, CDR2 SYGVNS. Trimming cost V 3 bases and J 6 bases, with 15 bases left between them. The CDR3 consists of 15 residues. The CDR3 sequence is CASSDRASKSNEQFF. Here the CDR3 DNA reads TGTGCCAGCAGTGATAGGGCTAGCAAGTCCAATGAGCAGTTCTTC.

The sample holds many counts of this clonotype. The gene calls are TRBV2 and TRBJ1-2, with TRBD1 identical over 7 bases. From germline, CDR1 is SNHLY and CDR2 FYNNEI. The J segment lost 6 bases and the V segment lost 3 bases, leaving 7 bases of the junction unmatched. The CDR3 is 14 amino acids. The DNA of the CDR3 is TGTGCCAGCAGTGACCACAGGGGCGCAAATGGCTACACCTTC. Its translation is CASSDHRGANGYTF.

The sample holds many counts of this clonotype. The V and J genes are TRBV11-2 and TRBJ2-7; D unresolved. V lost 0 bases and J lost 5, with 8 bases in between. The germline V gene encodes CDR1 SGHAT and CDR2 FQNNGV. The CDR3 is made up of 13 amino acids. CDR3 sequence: CASSLDRWDEQYF. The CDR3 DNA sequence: TGTGCCAGCAGCTTAGATCGGTGGGACGAGCAGTACTTC.

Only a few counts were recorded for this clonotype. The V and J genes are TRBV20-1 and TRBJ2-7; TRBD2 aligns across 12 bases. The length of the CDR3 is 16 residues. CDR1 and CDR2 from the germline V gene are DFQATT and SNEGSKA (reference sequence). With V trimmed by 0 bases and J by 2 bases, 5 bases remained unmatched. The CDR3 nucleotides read TGCAGTGCTAGAGACCGGACTAGCGGGACTCCCTACGAGCAGTACTTC. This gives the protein CSARDRTSGTPYEQYF.

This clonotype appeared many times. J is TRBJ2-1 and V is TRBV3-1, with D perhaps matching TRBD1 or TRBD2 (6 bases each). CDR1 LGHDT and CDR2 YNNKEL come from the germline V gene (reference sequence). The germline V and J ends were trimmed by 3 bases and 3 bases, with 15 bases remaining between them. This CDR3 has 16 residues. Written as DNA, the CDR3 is TGTGCCAGCAGCCACACGACTAGGGGGAACTACAATGAGCAGTTCTTC. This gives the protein CASSHTTRGNYNEQFF.

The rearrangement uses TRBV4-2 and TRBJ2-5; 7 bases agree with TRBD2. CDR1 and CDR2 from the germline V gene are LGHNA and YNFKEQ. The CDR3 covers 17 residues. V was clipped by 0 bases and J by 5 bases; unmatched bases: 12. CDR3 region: CASSQDFTSLREETQYF. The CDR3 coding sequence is TGTGCCAGCAGCCAAGATTTCACCTCTTTGCGGGAGGAGACCCAGTACTTC.

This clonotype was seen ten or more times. In nucleotides, the CDR3 is TGTGCCAGCAGCTTAGATCTGCCCGGGACAGGGCGCACAGATACGCAGTATTTT. The encoded protein is CASSLDLPGTGRTDTQYF. This chain uses TRBV11-3 with TRBJ2-3; 9 bases align to TRBD1. The V and J ends lost 0 bases and 1 base, in that order; junction bases with no gene match: 8. Germline V gives CDR1 SGHNT, CDR2 YENEEA. The CDR3 is made up of 18 amino acids.

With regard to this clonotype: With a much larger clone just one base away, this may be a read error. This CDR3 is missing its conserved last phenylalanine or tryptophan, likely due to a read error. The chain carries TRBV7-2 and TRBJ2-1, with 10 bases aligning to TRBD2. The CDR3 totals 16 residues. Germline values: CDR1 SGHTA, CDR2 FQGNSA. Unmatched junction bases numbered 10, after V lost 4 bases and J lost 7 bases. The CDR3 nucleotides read TGTGCCAGCAGCTCGCAACTAGCGGGAAGGTATAATGAGCAGTTCGTC. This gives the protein CASSSQLAGRYNEQFV.

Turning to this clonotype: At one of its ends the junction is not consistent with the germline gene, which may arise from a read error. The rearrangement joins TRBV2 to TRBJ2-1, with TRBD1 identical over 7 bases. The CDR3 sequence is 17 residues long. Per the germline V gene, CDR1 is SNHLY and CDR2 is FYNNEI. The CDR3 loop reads CASSEVGDSSPYNGQFF. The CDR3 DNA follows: TGTGCCAGTAGTGAAGTTGGGGACAGCTCTCCCTACAATGGGCAGTTCTTC. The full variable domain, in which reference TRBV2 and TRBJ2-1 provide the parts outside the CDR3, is EPEVTQTPSHQVTQMGQEVILRCVPISNHLYFYWYRQILGQKVEFLVSFYNNEISEKSEIFDDQFSVERPDGSNFTLKIRSTKLEDSAMYFCASSEVGDSSPYNGQFFGPGTRLTVL.